Shown below are 10 T cell receptor beta chains from a single sample sequenced in a study of CDR3 diversity in severe acne. In TCRdb, the PCR reads were re-called with MiXCR into one record per CDR3 protein. Here the sample spans more than 85,000 distinct CDR3 sequences, about half being singletons. Input material: blood. The source of these receptors is a male donor with acne.

The gene calls are TRBV5-1 and TRBJ2-7, with 9 nucleotides matching TRBD2. This CDR3 has 15 residues. J lost 2 bases, V lost 3 bases, and 6 bases had no gene match. The germline V gene encodes CDR1 SGHRS and CDR2 YFSETQ. The chain's CDR3 is CASSWEGLATYEQYF. In nucleotides, the CDR3 is TGCGCCAGCAGCTGGGAGGGACTAGCAACCTACGAGCAGTACTTC.

This chain joins TRBV15 and TRBJ1-5, with unresolved D. The CDR3 loop spans 16 amino acids. V lost 5 bases to trimming and J lost 0 bases, with 14 bases between them. Germline CDR1 is LNHNV and CDR2 is YYDKDF (reference sequence). CDR3 in DNA: TGTGCCACCAGCCTAGAACTAGCTTATAGCAATCAGCCCCAGCATTTT. Its protein is CATSLELAYSNQPQHF.

V is TRBV7-3 and J is TRBJ2-7; 14 positions match TRBD2. The CDR3 runs 17 residues. Germline V CDR1 and CDR2: SGHTA, FQGTGA. Unmatched junction bases numbered 8, after V lost 5 bases and J lost 2 bases. In DNA, the CDR3 is TGTGCCAGCAGCGTAGGGACTAGCGGGAGCGTCCCCTACGAGCAGTACTTC. Amino acid sequence: CASSVGTSGSVPYEQYF.

This clonotype was counted between two and nine times. This CDR3 is CASSDRGDRDIRTQPQHF. The CDR3 DNA reads TGTGCCAGCAGTGATAGGGGGGACAGGGACATTAGGACGCAGCCCCAGCATTTT. This chain links TRBV6-1 with TRBJ1-5; 9 bases align to TRBD1. Germline V gives CDR1 MNHNS, CDR2 SASEGT. Germline trimming cut 3 bases from V and 7 bases from J; bases unmatched to any gene: 16. This CDR3 has 18 amino acids.

The V and J genes are TRBV19 and TRBJ1-2, with D possibly TRBD1 on 6 matching bases. Germline CDR1 reads LNHDA; CDR2 reads SQIVND (reference sequence). V dropped 3 bases and J dropped 2 bases, with 16 bases sitting between them. The length of the CDR3 is 16 residues. The CDR3 spells CASSMTPPRGNYGYTF. The DNA for the CDR3 is TGTGCCAGTAGTATGACACCTCCGAGGGGGAACTATGGCTACACCTTC.

Only one count was recorded for this clonotype. The chain couples TRBV5-1 to TRBJ2-1, with 8 bases fitting TRBD1. CDR1 is SGHRS and CDR2 is YFSETQ in the germline V gene. The CDR3 is made up of 15 amino acids. With V trimmed by 2 bases and J by 6 bases, 7 bases remained unmatched. The CDR3 sequence: CASSFQGARSNEQFF. The CDR3 coding sequence is TGCGCCAGCAGCTTTCAGGGGGCGAGGAGCAATGAGCAGTTCTTC.

The chain carries TRBV20-1 and TRBJ2-5, with 7 nucleotides matching TRBD2. This CDR3 comprises 14 residues. The germline V gene has CDR1 DFQATT and CDR2 SNEGSKA (reference sequence). Unmatched junction bases numbered 4, after V lost 0 bases and J lost 3 bases. CDR3 nucleotide sequence: TGCAGTGCTAGAGATGGGGGGGGGGAAGAGACCCAGTACTTC. This translates into CSARDGGGEETQYF.

The CDR3 nucleotides read TGTGCCAGTAGTTTTTGGGACAGGTATTTAGGGAACACTGAAGCTTTCTTT. This sequence encodes CASSFWDRYLGNTEAFF. The genes are TRBV19 and TRBJ1-1; 8 bases agree with TRBD1. V lost 5 bases and J lost 1; bases outside the gene matches: 12. The germline V gene encodes CDR1 LNHDA and CDR2 SQIVND (reference sequence). This CDR3 has 17 amino acids.

Many counts were recorded for this clonotype. This chain uses TRBV2 with TRBJ2-5; weak D call: TRBD1 (5 bases). Germline lookup yields CDR1 SNHLY and CDR2 FYNNEI. The CDR3 is made up of 14 amino acids. The V and J ends lost 2 bases and 0 bases respectively, with 7 bases between them. The CDR3 DNA follows: TGTGCCAGCAGTGAAAGGGGAAACCAAGAGACCCAGTACTTC. This translates into CASSERGNQETQYF.

Many counts were recorded for this clonotype. The chain joins TRBV6-4 to TRBJ2-1; 14 nucleotides align to TRBD2. The CDR3 is made up of 14 amino acids. From germline, CDR1 is MRHNA and CDR2 SNTAGT. After removal of 2 bases from V and 9 bases from J, the junction contained 0 bases not matched to a gene. In nucleotides, the CDR3 is TGTGCCAGCAGTGACGGGACTAGCGGGAGTGAGCAGTTCTTC. Translated: CASSDGTSGSEQFF.